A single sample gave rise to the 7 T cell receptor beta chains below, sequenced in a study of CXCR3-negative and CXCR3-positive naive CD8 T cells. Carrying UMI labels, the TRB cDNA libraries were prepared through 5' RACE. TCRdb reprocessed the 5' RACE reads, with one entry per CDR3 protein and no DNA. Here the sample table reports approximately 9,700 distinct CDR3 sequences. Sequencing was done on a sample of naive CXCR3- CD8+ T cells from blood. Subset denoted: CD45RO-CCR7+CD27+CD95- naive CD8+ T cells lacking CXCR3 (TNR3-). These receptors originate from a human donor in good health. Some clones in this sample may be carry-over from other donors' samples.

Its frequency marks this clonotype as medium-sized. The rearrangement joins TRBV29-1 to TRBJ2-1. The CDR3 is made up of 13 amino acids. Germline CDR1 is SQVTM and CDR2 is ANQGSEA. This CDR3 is CSVEVGSYNEQFF.

CDR3 protein: CASRPTHRGLDGYTF. The gene calls are TRBV11-2 and TRBJ1-2; TCRdb picks TRBD1, but there is no DNA to check that call. This CDR3 contains 15 residues. Germline CDR1 is SGHAT and CDR2 is FQNNGV.

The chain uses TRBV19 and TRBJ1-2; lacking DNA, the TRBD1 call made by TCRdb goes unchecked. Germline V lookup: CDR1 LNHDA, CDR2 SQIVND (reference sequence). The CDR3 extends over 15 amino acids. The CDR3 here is CASSHRDNINYGYTF. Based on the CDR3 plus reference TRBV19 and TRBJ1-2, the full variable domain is DGGITQSPKYLFRKEGQNVTLSCEQNLNHDAMYWYRQDPGQGLRLIYYSQIVNDFQKGDIAEGYSVSREKKESFPLTVTSAQKNPTAFYLCASSHRDNINYGYTFGSGTRLTVV.

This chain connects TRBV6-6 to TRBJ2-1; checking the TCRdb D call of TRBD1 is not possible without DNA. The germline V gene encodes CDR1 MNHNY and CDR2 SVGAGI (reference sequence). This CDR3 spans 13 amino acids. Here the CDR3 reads CASRGGIYNEQFF.

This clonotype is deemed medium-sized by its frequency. CDR3 residues: CSARAGYEQYF. The V gene is TRBV20-1, the J gene TRBJ2-7. The germline gives CDR1 DFQATT, CDR2 SNEGSKA (reference sequence). The CDR3 spans 11 residues.

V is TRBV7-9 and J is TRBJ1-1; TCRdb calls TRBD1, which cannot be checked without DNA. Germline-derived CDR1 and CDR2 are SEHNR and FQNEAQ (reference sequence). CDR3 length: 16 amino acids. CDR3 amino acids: CASSPPLRGWDTEAFF.

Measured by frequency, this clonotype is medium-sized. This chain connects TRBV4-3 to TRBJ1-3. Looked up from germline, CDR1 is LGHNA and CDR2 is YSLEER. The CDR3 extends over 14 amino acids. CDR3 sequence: CASSQDWASKAIYF.